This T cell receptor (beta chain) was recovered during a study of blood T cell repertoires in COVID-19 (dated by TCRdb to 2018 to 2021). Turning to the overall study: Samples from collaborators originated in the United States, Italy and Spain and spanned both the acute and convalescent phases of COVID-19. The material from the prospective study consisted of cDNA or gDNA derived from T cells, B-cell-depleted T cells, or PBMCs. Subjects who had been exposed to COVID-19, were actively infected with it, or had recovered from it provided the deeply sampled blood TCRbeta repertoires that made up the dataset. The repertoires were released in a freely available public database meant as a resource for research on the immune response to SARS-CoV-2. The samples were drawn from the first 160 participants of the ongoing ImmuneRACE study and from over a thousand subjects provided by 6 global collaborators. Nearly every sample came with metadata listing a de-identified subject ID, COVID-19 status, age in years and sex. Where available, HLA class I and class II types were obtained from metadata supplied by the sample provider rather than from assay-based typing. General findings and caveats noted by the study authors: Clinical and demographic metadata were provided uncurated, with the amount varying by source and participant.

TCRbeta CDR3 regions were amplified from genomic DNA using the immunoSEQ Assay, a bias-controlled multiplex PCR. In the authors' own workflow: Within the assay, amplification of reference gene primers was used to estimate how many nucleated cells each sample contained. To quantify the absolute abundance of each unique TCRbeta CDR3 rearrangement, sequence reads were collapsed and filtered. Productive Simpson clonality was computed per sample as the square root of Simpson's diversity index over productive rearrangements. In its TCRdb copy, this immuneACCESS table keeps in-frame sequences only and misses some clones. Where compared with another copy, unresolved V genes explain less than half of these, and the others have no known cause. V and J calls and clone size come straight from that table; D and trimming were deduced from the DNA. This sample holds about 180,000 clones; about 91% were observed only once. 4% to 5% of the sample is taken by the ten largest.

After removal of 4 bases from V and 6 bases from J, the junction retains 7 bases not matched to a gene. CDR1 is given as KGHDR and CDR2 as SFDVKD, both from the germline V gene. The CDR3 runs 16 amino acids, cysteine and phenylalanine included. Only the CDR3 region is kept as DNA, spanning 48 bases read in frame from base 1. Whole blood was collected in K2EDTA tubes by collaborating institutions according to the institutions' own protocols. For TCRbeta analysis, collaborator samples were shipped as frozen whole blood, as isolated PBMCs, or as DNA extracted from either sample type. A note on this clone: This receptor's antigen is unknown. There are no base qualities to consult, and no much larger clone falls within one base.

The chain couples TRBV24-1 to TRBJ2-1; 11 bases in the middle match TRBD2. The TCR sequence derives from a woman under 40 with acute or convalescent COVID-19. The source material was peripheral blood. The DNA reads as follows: TGTGCCACCAGTGACGTTAGCGGGAGGGCCCTCAATGAGCAGTTCTTC. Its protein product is CATSDVSGRALNEQFF.